The 25 T cell receptor beta chains listed next were all sequenced from one sample in a study of response to subunit inactivated influenza vaccine. TCRdb re-derived calls from the RT-PCR reads in MiXCR, one entry per CDR3 protein. The profile shows about 800,000 distinct CDR3 sequences, 21% of them singletons. This specimen was PBMCs from blood, taken 5 days after vaccination. Every receptor here comes from a man aged 50 or older who received an inactivated influenza vaccine.

This sequence joins TRBV5-4 and TRBJ2-7; D is possibly TRBD1 (6 bases). V lost 2 bases, J lost 3 bases, and 15 bases lay in between. The CDR3 has 15 residues. The germline V gene encodes CDR1 SGHNT and CDR2 YYREEE (reference sequence). CDR3: CASSLGQSPDYEQYF. Written as DNA, the CDR3 is TGTGCCAGCAGCTTAGGACAGTCCCCCGACTACGAGCAGTACTTC.

The V gene is TRBV18, the J gene TRBJ2-7, with 11 bases that match TRBD2. CDR3 length equals 16 residues. Germline V gene lookup returns CDR1 KGHSH and CDR2 LQKENI. J lost 3 bases, V lost 3 bases, and 7 bases had no gene match. The DNA of the CDR3 is TGTGCCAGCTCACCTCCGGGACTAGCGGACCACTACGAGCAGTACTTC. Translating it yields CASSPPGLADHYEQYF.

The chain recombines TRBV7-9 with TRBJ2-1, with D possibly TRBD1 on 6 matching bases. The V gene lost 5 bases and the J gene lost 5 bases, with 10 bases spanning the gap. The CDR3 contains 13 residues. Per the germline V gene, CDR1 is SEHNR and CDR2 is FQNEAQ (reference sequence). The CDR3 DNA sequence: TGTGCCAGCAGCCGGGACATCCACAATGAGCAGTTCTTC. Its translation is CASSRDIHNEQFF.

The chain carries TRBV18 and TRBJ1-1; D is unresolved. V gave up 3 bases and J gave up 3 bases, with 11 bases separating them. The germline V gene encodes CDR1 KGHSH and CDR2 LQKENI. The CDR3 consists of 14 residues. CDR3 loop: CASSPTQLYTEAFF. In DNA form, the CDR3 reads TGTGCCAGCTCACCTACACAGCTGTACACTGAAGCTTTCTTT.

CDR3 DNA sequence: TGTGCCAGCAGTTTCGCGGGGGGGCAAGGAGAGACCCAGTACTTC. This codes for CASSFAGGQGETQYF. V and J are TRBV6-2 or TRBV6-3 and TRBJ2-5, with 9 bases fitting TRBD2. V trimming: 4 bases; J trimming: 4 bases; junction bases outside the gene matches: 7. The CDR3 is made up of 15 amino acids. The germline V gene encodes CDR1 MNHEY and CDR2 SVGEGT.

V usage is TRBV7-8 and J usage is TRBJ1-1, with D possibly TRBD1 on 5 matching bases. Germline V gene sequence: CDR1 SGHVS, CDR2 FQNEAQ. The CDR3 is made up of 15 amino acids. The V end was cut by 5 bases, the J end by 0 bases, with 13 bases between. The CDR3 DNA sequence: TGTGCCAGCAGCAACACGGGGACCCTGAACACTGAAGCTTTCTTT. Amino acid sequence: CASSNTGTLNTEAFF.

The rearrangement links TRBV4-2 to TRBJ2-7; perhaps TRBD1 as D (6 bases). Germline V gene sequence: CDR1 LGHNA, CDR2 YNFKEQ. The CDR3 contains 15 residues. Between the trimmed V and J ends, which lost 0 bases and 3 bases, there was a span of 12 bases. This CDR3 reads CASSQEGGRNYEQYF. The CDR3, as DNA: TGTGCCAGCAGCCAAGAAGGGGGACGCAACTACGAGCAGTACTTC.

The table lists this clonotype with many counts. The V gene is TRBV12-3 or TRBV12-4, the J gene TRBJ2-5; perhaps TRBD2 as D (5 bases). V lost 5 bases, J lost 4 bases, and 14 bases lay in between. CDR3 length: 14 amino acids. CDR3: CASSHGIRRETQYF. DNA of the CDR3: TGTGCCAGCAGTCACGGGATTCGGCGAGAGACCCAGTACTTC.

The V call is TRBV12-3 or TRBV12-4, the J call TRBJ2-1, with D possibly matching TRBD1 (6 bases). CDR3 length equals 15 residues. The germline V and J ends were trimmed by 6 bases and 3 bases, with 15 bases remaining between them. In DNA, the CDR3 is TGTGCCAGCAGGCCAGGGGTCCGTTACTACAATGAGCAGTTCTTC. This codes for CASRPGVRYYNEQFF.

CDR3 in DNA: TGTGCCAGCAGTTCTGTCATTTCACGGTTCTACGAGCAGTACTTC. This gives the protein CASSSVISRFYEQYF. This chain joins TRBV6-2 or TRBV6-3 and TRBJ2-7; D is ambiguous. Germline lookup yields CDR1 MNHEY and CDR2 SVGEGT. Trimming removed 4 bases at V and 3 bases at J, with 16 bases between. The CDR3 covers 15 residues.

Only a few counts were recorded for this clonotype. V and J are TRBV25-1 and TRBJ1-6, with D possibly TRBD1 on 6 matching bases. This CDR3 contains 14 residues. V was clipped by 4 bases and J by 5 bases, with 9 bases between them. Germline V gene data show CDR1 as MGHDK and CDR2 as SYGVNS. CDR3 bases: TGTGCCAGCAGTGTCCGGGACAATAATTCACCCCTCCACTTT. Its protein product is CASSVRDNNSPLHF.

The V call is TRBV10-3, the J call TRBJ1-2, with 10 nucleotides matching TRBD1. The CDR3 spans 16 residues. The V segment lost 0 bases and the J segment 2 bases; nucleotides outside the gene matches: 3. CDR1 and CDR2 from the germline V gene are ENHRY and SYGVKD. The CDR3 DNA follows: TGTGCCATCAGTGAGTCATGGACAGGGGGAAACTATGGCTACACCTTC. This gives the protein CAISESWTGGNYGYTF.

The CDR3 reads CASSQSLSITSGRTPIYEQYF. In DNA, the CDR3 is TGTGCCAGCAGCCAATCACTTTCGATCACTAGCGGGAGGACCCCTATTTACGAGCAGTACTTC. V and J are TRBV11-1 and TRBJ2-7; 12 nucleotides agree with TRBD2. CDR1 is SGHAT and CDR2 is FQDESV in the germline V gene (reference sequence). The CDR3 sequence is 21 residues long. V trimming: 5 bases; J trimming: 4 bases; junction bases outside the gene matches: 24.

The sample holds many counts of this clonotype. This chain joins TRBV20-1 and TRBJ1-2, with a possible D match to TRBD1 (6 bases). There are 14 residues in the CDR3. V lost 5 bases, J lost 2 bases, and 15 bases lay in between. CDR1 and CDR2 from the germline V gene are DFQATT and SNEGSKA (reference sequence). CDR3 bases: TGCAGTGCTTACGCTACAGACAGGAACTATGGCTACACCTTC. This gives the protein CSAYATDRNYGYTF.

This clonotype was seen a few times. This chain joins TRBV11-3 and TRBJ2-3; D gene unclear. Trimming removed 5 bases from V and 4 bases from J, with 16 bases in between. This CDR3 region has 15 residues. Germline assignment: CDR1 SGHNT and CDR2 YENEEA. This CDR3 reads CASSLFTGSADTQYF. CDR3 coding DNA: TGTGCCAGCAGCCTATTCACCGGTAGTGCAGATACGCAGTATTTT.

The J gene is TRBJ2-2, the V gene TRBV12-3 or TRBV12-4, with 11 bases fitting TRBD1. This CDR3 has 15 residues. After removal of 6 bases from V and 5 bases from J, the junction contained 5 bases not matched to a gene. The CDR3, as DNA: TGTGCCAGCAGAGGACAGGGGGCAGGGACCGGGGAGCTGTTTTTT. Protein sequence: CASRGQGAGTGELFF.

The chain joins TRBV28 to TRBJ1-5; the D gene is possibly TRBD1 (5 bases). From germline, CDR1 is MDHEN and CDR2 SYDVKM. The V end lost 8 bases, the J end lost 0 bases, and 17 bases lay between the germline ends. The CDR3 is 16 amino acids. CDR3 bases: TGTGCCAGCGACACCGGGGACGGACTTAGCAATCAGCCCCAGCATTTT. It yields the protein CASDTGDGLSNQPQHF.

This clonotype was observed a few times. The chain carries TRBV12-3 or TRBV12-4 and TRBJ2-6, with 7 bases aligning to TRBD1. This CDR3 has 18 residues. V lost 7 bases, J lost 0 bases, and 12 bases stayed unmatched. The CDR3 coding sequence is TGTGCCAGCACCACCAGGACAGGAATTAGCTCTGGGGCCAACGTCCTGACTTTC. Encoded protein: CASTTRTGISSGANVLTF.

This clonotype was seen more than once but under ten times. The chain joins TRBV7-2 to TRBJ2-1, with TRBD1 matching 9 bases. The CDR3 has 15 residues. Germline trimming cut 5 bases from V and 6 bases from J; bases unmatched to any gene: 8. CDR1 is SGHTA and CDR2 is FQGNSA in the germline V gene. DNA for the CDR3: TGTGCCAGCAGCCCCCCGGGACAGGGCTCCAATGAGCAGTTCTTC. Its protein is CASSPPGQGSNEQFF.

The table lists this clonotype with many counts. V and J are TRBV6-5 and TRBJ2-7; D unresolved. The CDR3 length is 12 residues. The V gene lost 5 bases and the J gene lost 3 bases, with 8 bases spanning the gap. Germline assignment: CDR1 MNHEY and CDR2 SVGAGI. CDR3 in DNA: TGTGCCAGCAGTCCGGGCTTCTACGAGCAGTACTTC. This gives the protein CASSPGFYEQYF.

The V gene is TRBV5-1, the J gene TRBJ2-1, with TRBD2 identical over 7 bases. The CDR3 totals 15 residues. Germline loops: CDR1 SGHRS, CDR2 YFSETQ. Trimming removed 3 bases from V and 2 bases from J; junction bases left unmatched: 5. CDR3 nucleotides: TGCGCCAGCAGCTACGAAGGGACTACCTACAATGAGCAGTTCTTC. This encodes CASSYEGTTYNEQFF. Using reference TRBV5-1 and TRBJ2-1 for the parts outside the CDR3, the full variable domain is KAGVTQTPRYLIKTRGQQVTLSCSPISGHRSVSWYQQTPGQGLQFLFEYFSETQRNKGNFPGRFSGRQFSNSRSEMNVSTLELGDSALYLCASSYEGTTYNEQFFGPGTRLTVL.

This clonotype was seen a handful of times. The rearrangement joins TRBV6-6 to TRBJ1-2, with TRBD1 matching over 8 bases. Unmatched junction bases numbered 7, after V lost 6 bases and J lost 7 bases. The V gene's germline CDR1 is MNHNY and CDR2 SVGAGI (reference sequence). The CDR3 contains 13 residues. Here the CDR3 reads CASSHRGLVGYTF. The CDR3 coding sequence is TGTGCCAGCAGCCACAGGGGGTTGGTTGGCTACACCTTC.

This clonotype was seen ten or more times. The chain links TRBV6-2 or TRBV6-3 to TRBJ2-3; 10 positions match TRBD1. Trimming cost V 2 bases and J 6 bases; bases outside gene matches: 14. The CDR3 is made up of 18 amino acids. CDR1 MNHEY and CDR2 SVGEGT come from the germline V gene. The CDR3 sequence is CASSYPSAETGGADTQYF. CDR3 DNA: TGTGCCAGCAGTTACCCGTCGGCTGAGACAGGGGGCGCGGATACGCAGTATTTT.

V is TRBV11-2 and J is TRBJ2-5, with 9 bases fitting TRBD1. This CDR3 is 15 amino acids long. Germline V gene lookup returns CDR1 SGHAT and CDR2 FQNNGV. The V and J ends lost 6 bases and 0 bases, in that order; junction bases with no gene match: 5. CDR3 DNA: TGTGCCAGCAGGGCCGGGACAGGGAACCAAGAGACCCAGTACTTC. Translated, it gives CASRAGTGNQETQYF.

The chain is built from TRBV11-3 and TRBJ2-1; 8 bases match TRBD2. The CDR3 spans 15 residues. Per the germline V gene, CDR1 is SGHNT and CDR2 is YENEEA. The trim removed 5 bases at V and 3 bases at J, leaving 6 bases unmatched. In DNA, the CDR3 is TGTGCCAGCAGCCCGGGGGGGGCGGACTACAATGAGCAGTTCTTC. This codes for CASSPGGADYNEQFF.